This T cell receptor (beta chain) was recorded in a study of early T cells in non-severe SARS-CoV-2 infection. Study-wide background: The authors sequenced bulk RNA from unsorted whole blood, leaving chains unpaired. Study observations and caveats: Sequences matched to VDJdb favored anti-spike CD8 responses, while private and CD4 specificities were missed.

Unique molecular identifiers (one per individual cDNA molecule) were attached. TCRdb re-called the 5' RACE reads through MiXCR, storing one row per CDR3 protein. This repertoire shows over 80,000 distinct CDR3 sequences, 11% to 15% found once; its top ten account for 9.5% to 12%. The V end was cut by 1 base, the J end by 8 bases, with 8 bases between. This CDR3 has 13 residues. Germline-derived CDR1 and CDR2 are SGHVS and FQNEAQ. About this clonotype itself: The antigen remains undetermined.

The sequence was collected from an adult who was a healthcare worker with PCR-confirmed SARS-CoV-2 infection or an uninfected control (not recorded which). The sequencing sample was made of whole blood. V and J are TRBV7-8 and TRBJ1-4; D is ambiguous. CDR3 nucleotides: TGTGCCAGCAGCTTAGGATTATCGGAAAAACTGTTTTTT. This gives the protein CASSLGLSEKLFF.